These 23 T cell receptor beta chains were sequenced from one sample in a study of blood T cell repertoires in COVID-19. TCRdb's copy holds only in-frame clones and misses some; the assay was immunoSEQ multiplex PCR. The sample includes around 98,000 clones, about 80% of them seen just once. The sequenced sample was peripheral blood. The receptors here all came from a man aged 70 or older with acute or convalescent COVID-19.

The CDR3 spells CASSFLHNRVTEAFF. Written as DNA, the CDR3 is TGTGCCAGCAGTTTCCTGCACAACAGGGTCACTGAAGCTTTCTTT. This rearrangement joins TRBV6-5 to TRBJ1-1; weak D call: TRBD1 (6 bases). CDR1 and CDR2 from the germline V gene are MNHEY and SVGAGI. This CDR3 has 15 residues. V gave up 4 bases and J gave up 4 bases, with 16 bases separating them.

This rearrangement joins TRBV25-1 to TRBJ2-3; D gene ambiguous. The germline V gene encodes CDR1 MGHDK and CDR2 SYGVNS. The CDR3 runs 16 residues. Trimming shortened V by 0 bases and J by 1 base, and 11 bases separated the two germline ends. CDR3 nucleotides: TGTGCCAGCAGTGAATACTCTCGGCAGGGCACAGATACGCAGTATTTT. It codes for CASSEYSRQGTDTQYF.

The chain joins TRBV28 to TRBJ1-1, with a weak D call TRBD1 (5 bases). The V gene's germline CDR1 is MDHEN and CDR2 SYDVKM. The CDR3 extends over 12 amino acids. Trimming removed 10 bases from V and 2 bases from J, with 11 bases in between. The CDR3 coding sequence is TGTGCCATAAGACAGCTAAACACTGAAGCTTTCTTT. Translating gives CAIRQLNTEAFF.

The chain couples TRBV7-9 to TRBJ1-6; D is unresolved. Germline lookup yields CDR1 SEHNR and CDR2 FQNEAQ (reference sequence). This CDR3 is built from 13 residues. The V end was cut by 3 bases, the J end by 7 bases, with 7 bases between. The CDR3 coding sequence is TGTGCCAGCAGCTTGGCCGGGAATTCACCCCTCCACTTT. Amino acids: CASSLAGNSPLHF.

The V and J genes are TRBV4-1 and TRBJ1-2; 8 bases are a match to TRBD1. In germline, CDR1 is MGHRA, CDR2 YSYEKL. The CDR3 consists of 17 residues. The V gene end was trimmed by 2 bases and the J gene end by 4 bases; junction bases not matched to a gene: 12. The CDR3 reads CASSQPSARGLGYGYTF. CDR3 bases: TGCGCCAGCAGCCAACCCTCCGCCAGGGGGCTTGGCTATGGCTACACCTTC.

J is TRBJ1-2 and V is TRBV28; TRBD1 agrees at 9 bases. Germline CDR1 MDHEN, CDR2 SYDVKM. The CDR3 length is 16 residues. J gave up 8 bases and V 7 bases, and 17 bases lay outside the gene matches. The CDR3 here is CASTETGGRVRVGYTF. Written as DNA, the CDR3 is TGTGCCAGCACCGAAACAGGGGGCAGGGTGCGAGTCGGCTACACCTTC.

The chain couples TRBV19 to TRBJ2-7; possibly TRBD2 for D (5 bases). CDR1 is LNHDA, CDR2 SQIVND, per germline (reference sequence). The CDR3 is made up of 15 amino acids. Trimming removed 5 bases at V and 2 bases at J, with 16 bases between. The CDR3 region is CASSSRTRTAYEQYF. CDR3 nucleotides: TGTGCCAGTAGTTCCAGGACTCGAACCGCCTACGAGCAGTACTTC.

This chain links TRBV18 with TRBJ2-2; the match to TRBD1 covers 10 bases. Germline CDR1 and CDR2: KGHSH and LQKENI. The trim removed 10 bases at V and 0 bases at J, leaving 8 bases unmatched. This CDR3 is built from 16 residues. CDR3 nucleotides: TGTGCCATTCCGGGACAGGGGCCTTCGAACACCGGGGAGCTGTTTTTT. It encodes CAIPGQGPSNTGELFF.

The V call is TRBV4-2, the J call TRBJ2-5; 8 nucleotides agree with TRBD2. This CDR3 is built from 15 residues. The germline V gene has CDR1 LGHNA and CDR2 YNFKEQ. V shed 3 bases, J shed 3 bases, and the junction held 6 bases outside the gene matches. Here the CDR3 reads CASSQAPGLEETQYF. The CDR3 DNA follows: TGTGCCAGCAGCCAGGCCCCGGGACTAGAAGAGACCCAGTACTTC.

The gene calls are TRBV24-1 and TRBJ2-2; D may be TRBD1 (6 bases). The CDR3 loop spans 15 amino acids. Trimming took off 7 bases at V and 0 bases at J, with 11 bases between the two ends. Germline V gene lookup returns CDR1 KGHDR and CDR2 SFDVKD. The CDR3 DNA is TGTGCCACCAGCCACAGGGTAGCGAACACCGGGGAGCTGTTTTTT. It codes for CATSHRVANTGELFF.

In the case of this clone: Germline and junction disagree at one end, which may indicate a read error. The chain links TRBV7-2 to TRBJ1-5; tentatively, D is TRBD1 (6 bases). The CDR3 totals 14 residues. Germline V gene sequence: CDR1 SGHTA, CDR2 FQGNSA. The CDR3 nucleotides are TGTGCCAGCAGGTTAGGGGGGGGCCCTCAGCCCCAGCATTTT. It codes for CASRLGGGPQPQHF.

The J gene is TRBJ2-2, the V gene TRBV7-9, with D perhaps matching TRBD2 (6 bases). Germline assignment: CDR1 SEHNR and CDR2 FQNEAQ (reference sequence). V gave up 8 bases and J gave up 4 bases, with 17 bases separating them. The CDR3 totals 15 residues. DNA of the CDR3: TGTGCCAGCTTCAGATCTAGCGTCTTCACCGGGGAGCTGTTTTTT. Amino acids: CASFRSSVFTGELFF.

The rearrangement joins TRBV28 to TRBJ1-6; no clear D. The germline CDR1 and CDR2 sequences are MDHEN and SYDVKM. This CDR3 comprises 12 residues. Trimming removed 5 bases at V and 8 bases at J, with 7 bases between. In nucleotides, the CDR3 is TGTGCCAGCAGTCTCTCGGATTCACCCCTCCACTTT. Its translation: CASSLSDSPLHF.

The DNA for the CDR3 is TGCGCCAGCAGCCAAGCAGGGTATCGTGAGCAGTTCTTC. This codes for CASSQAGYREQFF. V usage is TRBV4-3 and J usage is TRBJ2-1, with D perhaps matching TRBD1 (5 bases). V was trimmed by 1 base and J by 9 bases, leaving 10 bases between them. The germline gives CDR1 LGHNA, CDR2 YSLEER. CDR3 length equals 13 residues.

Only one count was recorded for this clone. V is TRBV28 and J is TRBJ2-4, with 7 bases aligning to TRBD1. J lost 1 base, V lost 1 base, and 7 bases had no gene match. CDR1 is MDHEN and CDR2 is SYDVKM in the germline V gene. This CDR3 comprises 17 residues. In nucleotides, the CDR3 is TGTGCCAGCAGTTTATCGGTCACAGGGGCGGCCAAAAACATTCAGTACTTC. It specifies CASSLSVTGAAKNIQYF.

This chain joins TRBV2 and TRBJ2-3, with TRBD1 matching over 10 bases. The CDR3 extends over 14 amino acids. Germline V CDR1 and CDR2: SNHLY, FYNNEI. The V segment lost 7 bases and the J segment 4 bases; nucleotides outside the gene matches: 5. The CDR3 sequence is CASTMDRGADTQYF. The CDR3, as DNA: TGTGCCAGCACTATGGACAGGGGGGCAGATACGCAGTATTTT.

The chain employs TRBV18 and TRBJ1-2; D uncertain. V was trimmed by 3 bases and J by 4 bases, leaving 9 bases between them. CDR1 is KGHSH and CDR2 is LQKENI in the germline V gene. The CDR3 length is 13 residues. The CDR3, as DNA: TGTGCCAGCTCACCCGCGGGGAGCTATGGCTACACCTTC. This translates into CASSPAGSYGYTF.

This chain joins TRBV27 and TRBJ1-2, with TRBD1 matching 11 bases. The CDR3 covers 15 residues. Germline CDR1 and CDR2: MNHEY and SMNVEV (reference sequence). V shed 4 bases, J shed 6 bases, and the junction held 7 bases outside the gene matches. CDR3: CASSSRTGGIDGYTF. The CDR3 DNA sequence: TGTGCCAGCAGTTCCCGGACAGGGGGCATTGATGGCTACACCTTC.

This clone was seen only a few times. V usage is TRBV5-1 and J usage is TRBJ1-4; D remains ambiguous. In germline, CDR1 is SGHRS, CDR2 YFSETQ. Trimming took 3 bases from V and 8 from J, leaving 17 bases between them. The CDR3 totals 15 residues. The CDR3 sequence: CASSWRAGSGEKLFF. In DNA, the CDR3 is TGCGCCAGCAGCTGGAGAGCTGGGAGCGGGGAAAAACTGTTTTTT.

The genes are TRBV7-3 and TRBJ2-1; D remains ambiguous. V was cut by 3 bases and J by 0 bases, with 18 bases left in between. In germline, CDR1 is SGHTA, CDR2 FQGTGA. This CDR3 contains 18 residues. CDR3 nucleotides: TGTGCCAGCAGCTTCGGTGTTAGTAAACTTAGCTCCTACAATGAGCAGTTCTTC. It translates to CASSFGVSKLSSYNEQFF. Looking up the rest from reference TRBV7-3 and TRBJ2-1 gives the full variable domain: GAGVSQTPSNKVTEKGKYVELRCDPISGHTALYWYRQSLGQGPEFLIYFQGTGAADDSGLPNDRFFAVRPEGSVSTLKIQRTERGDSAVYLCASSFGVSKLSSYNEQFFGPGTRLTVL.

This clone appeared a few times. This sequence joins TRBV4-1 and TRBJ2-1; 11 bases match TRBD2. V gave up 3 bases and J gave up 6 bases; unmatched junction bases: 10. CDR1 is MGHRA and CDR2 is YSYEKL in the germline V gene. The length of the CDR3 is 17 residues. This CDR3 is CASSQAPTSGSANEQFF. The CDR3 nucleotides are TGCGCCAGCAGCCAGGCCCCTACTAGCGGGAGCGCCAATGAGCAGTTCTTC.

The V and J genes are TRBV7-2 and TRBJ2-1, with a possible D match to TRBD1 (5 bases). This CDR3 has 13 amino acids. V was pared by 2 bases and J by 8 bases, with 10 bases between. Germline-derived CDR1 and CDR2 are SGHTA and FQGNSA. The CDR3 loop is CASSLTWGHEQFF. In nucleotides, the CDR3 is TGTGCCAGCAGCTTAACCTGGGGCCATGAGCAGTTCTTC.

The chain recombines TRBV11-3 with TRBJ2-2; 7 bases map to TRBD2. This CDR3 contains 18 residues. The J segment lost 7 bases and the V segment lost 0 bases, leaving 14 bases of the junction unmatched. The germline CDR1 and CDR2 sequences are SGHNT and YENEEA. As DNA, the CDR3 is TGTGCCAGCAGCTTAGACGGTTTTTGGGCTAGCGGAAGCGGGGAGCTGTTTTTT. It encodes CASSLDGFWASGSGELFF.